These 17 T cell receptor beta chains originate from one sample sequenced in a study of CD8 T cells in ankylosing spondylitis. Study observations and caveats: A motif of under 10 highly homologous TCR beta variants was seen as apparently characteristic of ankylosing spondylitis blood.

TCRdb itself ran the 5' RACE reads through MiXCR, one entry per CDR3 protein. The sample has under 450,000 distinct CDR3 sequences, 15% to 20% seen once. The antigens for these receptors are not known. Sequencing used blood, either unsorted or a sorted T cell fraction (not recorded which). The receptors shown here come from a male donor with ankylosing spondylitis.

The chain has TRBV9 and TRBJ2-3; D is uncertain. V was trimmed by 4 bases and J by 6 bases, leaving 15 bases between them. This CDR3 comprises 14 residues. Germline-derived CDR1 and CDR2 are SGDLS and YYNGEE. As DNA, the CDR3 is TGTGCCAGCAGCCCTCGCGGTCGGAGTGATACGCAGTATTTT. It is translated as CASSPRGRSDTQYF.

The chain carries TRBV11-3 and TRBJ2-7, with D possibly matching TRBD1 (6 bases). There are 15 residues in the CDR3. Deletions cut 2 bases from V and 2 bases from J, with 13 bases between. CDR1 is SGHNT, CDR2 YENEEA, per germline. CDR3 nucleotide sequence: TGTGCCAGCAGCTTATGGGTCGGGACAACCTACGAGCAGTACTTC. Its protein product is CASSLWVGTTYEQYF.

The gene calls are TRBV25-1 and TRBJ2-7; TRBD2 agrees at 12 bases. The ends lost 6 bases at V and 7 bases at J; junction bases unmatched: 10. CDR1 is MGHDK and CDR2 is SYGVNS in the germline V gene. The length of the CDR3 is 15 residues. As DNA, the CDR3 is TGTGCCAGCAGCCTCAGCCTAGCGGGAGGGCGTGAGCAGTACTTC. Its protein is CASSLSLAGGREQYF.

The rearrangement joins TRBV7-2 to TRBJ2-1; 15 nucleotides agree with TRBD2. The CDR3 is 16 residues long. Germline CDR1 SGHTA, CDR2 FQGNSA. V was pared by 4 bases and J by 9 bases, with 7 bases of the junction left unmatched. The DNA of the CDR3 is TGTGCCAGCAGCTGGACTAGCGGGAGGGCCGAGGGTGAGCAGTTCTTC. It encodes CASSWTSGRAEGEQFF.

The chain recombines TRBV3-1 with TRBJ2-5; 8 bases map to TRBD2. The junction had 14 bases not matched to a gene; V was cut back by 0 bases and J by 2 bases. Germline CDR1 and CDR2: LGHDT and YNNKEL (reference sequence). The CDR3 loop spans 19 amino acids. The chain's CDR3 is CASSQDRGWWREAQETQYF. CDR3 DNA sequence: TGTGCCAGCAGCCAAGATAGGGGGTGGTGGCGGGAGGCTCAAGAGACCCAGTACTTC.

V and J are TRBV3-1 and TRBJ2-5; 14 positions match TRBD2. The V and J ends lost 3 bases and 5 bases, in that order; junction bases with no gene match: 2. Germline CDR1 reads LGHDT; CDR2 reads YNNKEL (reference sequence). The length of the CDR3 is 15 residues. The CDR3 coding sequence is TGTGCCAGCAGCCACGGACTAGCGGGGGGTGAGACCCAGTACTTC. Protein product: CASSHGLAGGETQYF.

The V call is TRBV5-1, the J call TRBJ2-5; 11 positions agree with TRBD2. Unmatched junction bases numbered 7, after V lost 4 bases and J lost 5 bases. Germline CDR1 SGHRS, CDR2 YFSETQ. CDR3 size: 15 residues. In nucleotides, the CDR3 is TGCGCCAGCAGCAATAGCGGGAGGGCCCGGGAGACCCAGTACTTC. It is translated as CASSNSGRARETQYF.

The chain joins TRBV6-5 to TRBJ1-6, with 9 positions matching TRBD1. V lost 7 bases and J lost 9; bases outside the gene matches: 10. This CDR3 is built from 15 residues. Germline values: CDR1 MNHEY, CDR2 SVGAGI. The CDR3 sequence is CASTLQGARPSPLHF. Written as DNA, the CDR3 is TGTGCCAGCACTTTACAGGGGGCTCGGCCTTCACCCCTCCACTTT.

This clonotype occurred a few times. CDR3: CASSERVNQPQHF. The CDR3 DNA is TGCGCCAGCAGTGAGCGGGTCAATCAGCCCCAGCATTTT. The V and J genes are TRBV10-2 and TRBJ1-5; the D is unclear. Germline CDR1 is WSHSY and CDR2 is SAAADI. Trimming removed 2 bases from V and 3 bases from J, with 5 bases in between. There are 13 residues in the CDR3.

The sample holds a few counts of this clonotype. The DNA of the CDR3 is TGTGCCAGCAGCTTACTGGCAGCTCAGAACACCGGGGAGCTGTTTTTT. Its protein is CASSLLAAQNTGELFF. This rearrangement joins TRBV7-3 to TRBJ2-2; D uncertain. Trimming shortened V by 2 bases and J by 1 base, and 11 bases separated the two germline ends. Germline-derived CDR1 and CDR2 are SGHTA and FQGTGA. The CDR3 length is 16 residues.

This sequence joins TRBV29-1 and TRBJ1-1, with 8 bases that match TRBD1. Germline CDR1 reads SQVTM; CDR2 reads ANQGSEA. J was trimmed by 2 bases and V by 5 bases; bases with no gene match: 7. The CDR3 length is 14 residues. The CDR3 DNA is TGCAGCGTTACCCAGGGGGCTCTTAACACTGAAGCTTTCTTT. This sequence encodes CSVTQGALNTEAFF.

In its sample, this clonotype was seen many times. CDR3 nucleotides: TGCAGCGTTCACCGGGACAGGGGGTCCCCCGGGGAAGCTTTCTTT. This gives the protein CSVHRDRGSPGEAFF. The chain recombines TRBV29-1 with TRBJ1-1; 11 nucleotides line up with TRBD1. Germline V gene data show CDR1 as SQVTM and CDR2 as ANQGSEA. The CDR3 spans 15 residues. J gave up 8 bases and V 5 bases, and 13 bases lay outside the gene matches.

This clonotype turned up a few times. V is TRBV10-3 and J is TRBJ1-6; unclear D gene. Germline V gene data show CDR1 as ENHRY and CDR2 as SYGVKD. V was trimmed by 0 bases and J by 11 bases, leaving 14 bases between them. The CDR3 has 15 residues. This CDR3 is CAISESTYGYAPLHF. The CDR3 nucleotides read TGTGCCATCAGTGAGTCGACCTACGGGTATGCACCCCTCCACTTT.

V gene TRBV28 combines with J gene TRBJ1-4; tentative D call: TRBD1 (5 bases). This CDR3 contains 14 residues. Looked up from germline, CDR1 is MDHEN and CDR2 is SYDVKM. V dropped 3 bases and J dropped 8 bases, with 13 bases sitting between them. The CDR3 protein is CASSFYGALEKLFF. The DNA of the CDR3 is TGTGCCAGCAGTTTTTATGGGGCTTTAGAAAAACTGTTTTTT. Combining the CDR3 with reference TRBV28 and TRBJ1-4 gives the whole variable domain DVKVTQSSRYLVKRTGEKVFLECVQDMDHENMFWYRQDPGLGLRLIYFSYDVKMKEKGDIPEGYSVSREKKERFSLILESASTNQTSMYLCASSFYGALEKLFFGSGTQLSVL.

The chain couples TRBV11-2 to TRBJ1-4, with 8 bases aligning to TRBD1. CDR3 length: 15 amino acids. The trim removed 2 bases at V and 8 bases at J, leaving 7 bases unmatched. Germline-derived CDR1 and CDR2 are SGHAT and FQNNGV. Written as DNA, the CDR3 is TGTGCCAGCAGCTTACCGAGGACAGGGCGAGAAAAACTGTTTTTT. The encoded protein is CASSLPRTGREKLFF.

As concerns this clonotype: Germline is not matched at one junction end, which may reflect a read error. The genes are TRBV5-1 and TRBJ2-1; 12 nucleotides line up with TRBD2. This CDR3 has 15 amino acids. Germline CDR1 and CDR2: SGHRS and YFSETQ. This CDR3 is CASQGLAGSYNEQFF. The CDR3 region has the DNA TGCGCCAGCCAAGGACTAGCGGGATCCTACAACGAGCAGTTCTTC.

This clonotype was detected many times. This rearrangement joins TRBV25-1 to TRBJ2-3; the match to TRBD2 covers 11 bases. Unmatched junction bases numbered 7, after V lost 1 base and J lost 4 bases. Per germline, CDR1 MGHDK and CDR2 SYGVNS. The CDR3 runs 17 residues. The CDR3: CASSESLAGGRSDTQYF. The CDR3 DNA is TGTGCCAGCAGTGAATCGTTAGCGGGGGGGCGATCAGATACGCAGTATTTT.